One T cell receptor (beta chain) is described in this entry. This entry comes from a study of T cells in Graves' hyperthyroidism and ophthalmopathy. J was trimmed by 8 bases and V by 5 bases; bases with no gene match: 13. The CDR3 runs to 17 residues. Germline values: CDR1 SGHRS, CDR2 YFSETQ. Authors of the study amplified TCR beta CDR3 regions from RNA transcripts. TCR CDR3 regions were first amplified by RT-PCR with HTBI primers. In TCRdb, the multiplex PCR reads were re-called with MiXCR into one record per CDR3 protein. Here the sample spans 560,000 or so distinct CDR3 sequences, just under 20% being singletons.

The clonotype originates from a middle-aged man with Graves' ophthalmopathy. The J gene is TRBJ1-4, the V gene TRBV5-1; TRBD1 agrees at 12 bases. The sample comprised blood. DNA of the CDR3: TGCGCCAGCAGTCCTACCGGGACAGGGGGCGCCTTGGAAAAACTGTTTTTT. Translating it yields CASSPTGTGGALEKLFF.